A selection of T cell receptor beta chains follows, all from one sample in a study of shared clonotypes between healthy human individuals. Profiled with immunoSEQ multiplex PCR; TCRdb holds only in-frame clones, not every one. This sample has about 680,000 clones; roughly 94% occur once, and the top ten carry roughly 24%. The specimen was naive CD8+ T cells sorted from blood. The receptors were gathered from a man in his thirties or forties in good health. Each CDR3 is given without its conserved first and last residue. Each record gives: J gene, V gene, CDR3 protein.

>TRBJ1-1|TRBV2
ASSEAPGARNTEAF
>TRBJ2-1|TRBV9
ASSPEYNEQF
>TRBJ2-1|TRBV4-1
ASSQGGLAPEQF
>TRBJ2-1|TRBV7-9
ASSPRTSGRASYNEQF
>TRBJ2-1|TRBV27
ASSLYPSGYNEQF
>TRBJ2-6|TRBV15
ATSRQGTLNVLT
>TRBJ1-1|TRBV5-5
ASSWRAGGDTEAF
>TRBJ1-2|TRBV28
ASTTTASTEGYT
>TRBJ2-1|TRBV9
ASSVLAGYSNEQF
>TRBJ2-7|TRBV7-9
ASSLDARTSGTQAYEQY
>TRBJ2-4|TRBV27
ASSSGLRNIQY
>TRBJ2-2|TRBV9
ASSAQAGTGNTGELF
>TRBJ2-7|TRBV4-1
ASSHSGSYEQY
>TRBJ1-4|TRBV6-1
ASSEVEVTTATNEKLF
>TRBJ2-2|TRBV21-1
ASSKRDRANTGELF
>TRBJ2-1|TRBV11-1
ASSHQPVGREQF
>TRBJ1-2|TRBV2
ATGGGAYGYT
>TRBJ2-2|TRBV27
ASSSQTSGNTGELF
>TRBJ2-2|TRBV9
ASSTSGQWPGELF
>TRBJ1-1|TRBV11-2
ASGSNHNPEAF
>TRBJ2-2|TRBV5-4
ASSLGEDLF
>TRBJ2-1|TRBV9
ASSVAEYNEQF
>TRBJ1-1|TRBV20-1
SASVEAF
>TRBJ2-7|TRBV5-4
ASSSPYEQY
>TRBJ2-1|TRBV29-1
SVVGYLRELSYNEQF
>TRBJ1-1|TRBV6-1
ASSEVSESTEAF
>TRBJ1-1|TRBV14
ASSTGTVNTEAF
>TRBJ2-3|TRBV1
TSSLQTGKHTDTQY
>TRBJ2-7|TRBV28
ASSLPGTGVSYEQY
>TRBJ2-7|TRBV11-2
ASSLGGGPSYEQY
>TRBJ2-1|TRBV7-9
ASSSGELSSYNEQF
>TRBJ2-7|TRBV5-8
ASSLGQGTFYEQY
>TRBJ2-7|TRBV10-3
AISDGREQY
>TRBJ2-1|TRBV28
ASSLLHGVGYNEQF
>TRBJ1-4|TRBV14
ASRHQAGQRSRSEKLF
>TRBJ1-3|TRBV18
ASSPPPGSGNTIY
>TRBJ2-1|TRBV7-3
ASSPTSGRFDEQF